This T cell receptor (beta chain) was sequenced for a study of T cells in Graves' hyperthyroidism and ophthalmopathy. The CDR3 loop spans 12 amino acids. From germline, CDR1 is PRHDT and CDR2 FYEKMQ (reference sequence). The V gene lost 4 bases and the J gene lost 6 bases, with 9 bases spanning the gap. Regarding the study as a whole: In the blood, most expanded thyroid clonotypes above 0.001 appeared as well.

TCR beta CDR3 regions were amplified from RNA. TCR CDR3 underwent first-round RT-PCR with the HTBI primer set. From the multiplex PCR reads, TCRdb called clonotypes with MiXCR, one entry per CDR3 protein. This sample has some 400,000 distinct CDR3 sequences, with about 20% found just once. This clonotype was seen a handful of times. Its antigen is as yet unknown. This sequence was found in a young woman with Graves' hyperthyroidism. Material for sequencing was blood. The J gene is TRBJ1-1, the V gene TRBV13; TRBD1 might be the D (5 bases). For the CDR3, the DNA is TGTGCCAGCAGCTGGGGCGGGGCTGAAGCTTTCTTT. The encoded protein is CASSWGGAEAFF.